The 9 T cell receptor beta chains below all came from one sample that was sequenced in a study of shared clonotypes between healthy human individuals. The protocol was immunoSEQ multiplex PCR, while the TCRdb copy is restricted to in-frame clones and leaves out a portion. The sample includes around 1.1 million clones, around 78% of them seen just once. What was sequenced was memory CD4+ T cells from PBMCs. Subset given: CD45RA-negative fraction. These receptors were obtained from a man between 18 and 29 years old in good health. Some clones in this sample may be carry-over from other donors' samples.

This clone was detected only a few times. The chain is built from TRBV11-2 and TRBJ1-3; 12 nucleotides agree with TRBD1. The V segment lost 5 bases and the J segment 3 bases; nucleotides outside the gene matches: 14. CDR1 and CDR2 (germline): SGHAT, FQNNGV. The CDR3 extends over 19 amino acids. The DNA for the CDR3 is TGTGCCAGCAGCACCCCCCGGGACAGGGGGCTAATAATTGGAAACACCATATATTTT. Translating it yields CASSTPRDRGLIIGNTIYF.

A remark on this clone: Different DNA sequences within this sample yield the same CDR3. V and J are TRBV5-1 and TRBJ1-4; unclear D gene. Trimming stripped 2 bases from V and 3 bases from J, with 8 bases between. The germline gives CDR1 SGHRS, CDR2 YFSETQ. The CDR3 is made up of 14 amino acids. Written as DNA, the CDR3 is TGCGCCAGCAGCTTAGAAGGACCTAATGAAAAACTGTTTTTT. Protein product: CASSLEGPNEKLFF.

In DNA, the CDR3 is TGTGCCAGCAGCTTTTCGCCAGCTAGGAACACTGAAGCTTTCTTT. Translation gives CASSFSPARNTEAFF. The chain carries TRBV5-6 and TRBJ1-1; D is ambiguous. The CDR3 loop spans 15 amino acids. In germline, CDR1 is SGHDT, CDR2 YYEEEE. The ends were cut back, 2 bases at V and 1 base at J, with 12 bases in the middle.

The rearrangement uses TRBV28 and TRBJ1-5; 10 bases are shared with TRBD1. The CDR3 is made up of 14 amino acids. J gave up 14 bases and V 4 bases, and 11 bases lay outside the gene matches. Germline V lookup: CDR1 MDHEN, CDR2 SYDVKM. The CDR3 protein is CASSSGTGVVGEHF. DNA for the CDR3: TGTGCCAGCAGTTCCGGGACAGGGGTTGTTGGGGAGCATTTT. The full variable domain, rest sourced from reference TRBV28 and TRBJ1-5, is DVKVTQSSRYLVKRTGEKVFLECVQDMDHENMFWYRQDPGLGLRLIYFSYDVKMKEKGDIPEGYSVSREKKERFSLILESASTNQTSMYLCASSSGTGVVGEHFGDGTRLSIL.

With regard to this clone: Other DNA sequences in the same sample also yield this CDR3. As DNA, the CDR3 is TGTGCCAGCAGCCTGGTCCCTGGAAACACCATATATTTT. Residues: CASSLVPGNTIYF. V usage is TRBV7-2 and J usage is TRBJ1-3; no clear D gene. Germline CDR1 is SGHTA and CDR2 is FQGNSA. This CDR3 comprises 13 residues. The V end was cut by 5 bases, the J end by 2 bases, with 7 bases between.

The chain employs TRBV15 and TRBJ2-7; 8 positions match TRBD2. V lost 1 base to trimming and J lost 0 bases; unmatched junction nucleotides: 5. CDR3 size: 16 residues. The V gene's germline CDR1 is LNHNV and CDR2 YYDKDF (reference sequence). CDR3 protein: CATSRAYSGISYEQYF. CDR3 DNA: TGTGCCACCAGCAGAGCCTATAGCGGGATCTCCTACGAGCAGTACTTC.

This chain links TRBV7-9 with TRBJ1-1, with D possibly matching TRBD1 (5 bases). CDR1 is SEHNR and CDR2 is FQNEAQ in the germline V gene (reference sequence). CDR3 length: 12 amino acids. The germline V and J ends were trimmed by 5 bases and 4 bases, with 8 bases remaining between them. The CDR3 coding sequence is TGTGCCAGCAGCCGGGACCGCACTGAAGCTTTCTTT. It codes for CASSRDRTEAFF.

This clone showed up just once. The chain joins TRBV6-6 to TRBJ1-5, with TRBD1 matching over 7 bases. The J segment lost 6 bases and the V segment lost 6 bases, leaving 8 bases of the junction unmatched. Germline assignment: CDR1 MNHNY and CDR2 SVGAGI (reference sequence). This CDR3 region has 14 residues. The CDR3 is CASSQGSGGQPQHF. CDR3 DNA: TGTGCCAGCAGCCAGGGATCAGGGGGTCAGCCCCAGCATTTT.

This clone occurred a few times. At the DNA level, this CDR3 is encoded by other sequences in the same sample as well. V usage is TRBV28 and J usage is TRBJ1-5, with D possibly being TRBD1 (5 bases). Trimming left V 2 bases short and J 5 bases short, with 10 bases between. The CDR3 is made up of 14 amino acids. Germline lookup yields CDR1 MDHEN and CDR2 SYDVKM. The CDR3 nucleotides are TGTGCCAGCAGTTTAACGGGGGGTTATCAGCCCCAGCATTTT. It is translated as CASSLTGGYQPQHF.